This T cell receptor beta chain was sequenced in a study of T cell changes during pregnancy in multiple sclerosis. The assay was immunoSEQ multiplex PCR, and TCRdb's table has in-frame clones only and misses some. Of about 110,000 clones listed, around 92% were seen once; the top ten hold roughly 1.5%. Germline CDR1 and CDR2: GTSNPN and SVGIG (reference sequence). The CDR3 sequence is 14 residues long. V shed 2 bases and J 3 bases; nucleotides not matched to a gene: 6. The material sequenced was peripheral blood, taken after pregnancy. The sequence was collected from a female donor with multiple sclerosis, enrolled in a pregnancy study. V usage is TRBV30 and J usage is TRBJ2-5; 7 bases are shared with TRBD2. The CDR3 nucleotides are TGTGCCTGGAGTCTAGGACTAGGGGAAGAGACCCAGTACTTC. It is translated as CAWSLGLGEETQYF.